This T cell receptor beta chain was observed in a study of Ad26.COV2.S vaccination and SARS-CoV-2 variants. Study-level results: Reportedly, spike-specific CD8+ and CD4+ T cell responses achieved substantial breadth once vaccination had taken place.

Concerning this clone itself: Antigen unknown.

This table comes from immunoSEQ multiplex PCR, and its TCRdb copy is limited to in-frame clones, with some not included. The table includes 290,000 or so clones, around 87% detected once. Treatment defined: about 20 received Ad26.COV2.S at low or high dose, single or two shots; about 5 received placebo; per-sample allocation not given. Day 63 following the first vaccine or placebo injection was when the samples were taken. Germline V CDR1 and CDR2: LNHDA, SQIVND (reference sequence). Trimming cost V 0 bases and J 6 bases, with 9 bases left between them. This CDR3 has 13 amino acids. The material sequenced was peripheral blood, taken in a trial of Ad26.COV2.S vaccine versus placebo. The TCR sequence derives from a person aged 18 to 59 who received the Ad26.COV2.S COVID-19 vaccine or a placebo. The genes are TRBV19 and TRBJ2-7; no clear D. DNA of the CDR3: TGTGCCAGTAGTATAGAGTTCCGGAGCGAGCAGTACTTC. Translation gives CASSIEFRSEQYF.